A single sample gave rise to the 27 T cell receptor beta chains below, sequenced in a study of cytomegalovirus exposure and HLA in healthy donors (dated by TCRdb to 2017 to 2019). The library was produced with the immunoSEQ multiplex PCR assay. The multiplex PCR relied on a mix of 60 forward primers for TCR Vbeta segments and 13 reverse primers for TCR Jbeta segments. Sourced from immuneACCESS, this table was stored by TCRdb with only in-frame sequences that have V and J called. A share of the clones is absent; for the studies checked, an unresolved V gene accounts for under half, and the remainder has no known explanation. The sample has some 86,000 clones on record, 75% to 85% of them singletons. Of the sample, around 15% falls within the top ten clones. The sample taken for sequencing was PBMCs. These receptors originate from a woman aged 40 to 50 in good health and CMV-seropositive.

This clone has a single count. The rearrangement uses TRBV5-1 and TRBJ1-1; possible D gene TRBD1, 5 bases. Germline lookup yields CDR1 SGHRS and CDR2 YFSETQ. The CDR3 contains 15 residues. V dropped 1 base and J dropped 4 bases, with 14 bases sitting between them. This chain's CDR3 is CASSLLTSGGTEAFF. CDR3 nucleotide sequence: TGCGCCAGCAGCTTGCTTACGTCCGGGGGCACTGAAGCTTTCTTT.

The V and J genes are TRBV19 and TRBJ1-2, with 8 bases identical to TRBD1. Germline CDR1 and CDR2: LNHDA and SQIVND (reference sequence). V lost 5 bases to trimming and J lost 2 bases; unmatched junction nucleotides: 13. The CDR3 spans 17 residues. CDR3 nucleotides: TGTGCCAGTAGTCACTCGACAGGGGCCGGCCCCAACTATGGCTACACCTTC. Translated: CASSHSTGAGPNYGYTF.

On this clone itself: Other DNA variants within this sample encode the same CDR3. The chain links TRBV30 to TRBJ1-2; 8 nucleotides line up with TRBD1. The V gene's germline CDR1 is GTSNPN and CDR2 SVGIG (reference sequence). This CDR3 is 13 amino acids long. V gave up 1 base and J gave up 7 bases; unmatched junction bases: 5. The CDR3 bases are TGTGCCTGGAGTGCTCAAGGACAGGGTGGCTACACCTTC. It specifies CAWSAQGQGGYTF.

The J gene is TRBJ1-1, the V gene TRBV5-1; D possibly corresponds to TRBD1 (6 bases). The germline V gene encodes CDR1 SGHRS and CDR2 YFSETQ. This CDR3 is 15 amino acids long. V was pared by 4 bases and J by 4 bases, with 17 bases between. The CDR3 sequence is CASSPGEGEGTEAFF. The CDR3 bases are TGCGCCAGCAGCCCCGGGGAGGGGGAGGGCACTGAAGCTTTCTTT.

V usage is TRBV11-2 and J usage is TRBJ1-2; 12 positions match TRBD1. Looked up from germline, CDR1 is SGHAT and CDR2 is FQNNGV. Trimming at V came to 10 bases and at J to 4 bases, leaving 7 bases not matched to a gene. The CDR3 has 14 residues. CDR3 amino acids: CATSGTGGGYGYTF. DNA of the CDR3: TGTGCCACCTCCGGGACAGGGGGCGGCTATGGCTACACCTTC.

The chain joins TRBV6-5 to TRBJ2-4; 9 bases line up with TRBD2. There are 16 residues in the CDR3. J was trimmed by 10 bases and V by 0 bases; bases with no gene match: 10. Germline assignment: CDR1 MNHEY and CDR2 SVGAGI. The CDR3 loop is CASSYSFGSGSSIQYF. Here the CDR3 DNA reads TGTGCCAGCAGTTACTCGTTTGGTAGCGGGAGCTCAATTCAGTACTTC.

The gene calls are TRBV30 and TRBJ1-3; D is uncertain. Germline-derived CDR1 and CDR2 are GTSNPN and SVGIG (reference sequence). The ends were cut back, 2 bases at V and 0 bases at J, with 5 bases in the middle. This CDR3 has 13 amino acids. The CDR3 region has the DNA TGTGCCTGGAGTTCAGTCTCTGGAAACACCATATATTTT. It codes for CAWSSVSGNTIYF.

This sequence joins TRBV27 and TRBJ2-1; D gene unclear. Germline-derived CDR1 and CDR2 are MNHEY and SMNVEV (reference sequence). Deletions cut 1 base from V and 4 bases from J, with 5 bases between. This CDR3 has 13 amino acids. This CDR3 reads CASSLYGYNEQFF. The CDR3, as DNA: TGTGCCAGCAGTTTATACGGGTACAATGAGCAGTTCTTC.

This sequence joins TRBV27 and TRBJ1-2; D is unresolved. This CDR3 is 14 amino acids long. Per the germline V gene, CDR1 is MNHEY and CDR2 is SMNVEV (reference sequence). V gave up 2 bases and J gave up 4 bases, with 11 bases separating them. CDR3 loop: CASSLTGYGYGYTF. CDR3 bases: TGTGCCAGCAGTTTAACGGGGTACGGCTATGGCTACACCTTC.

This chain joins TRBV9 and TRBJ1-1; no definite D call. The V gene lost 0 bases and the J gene lost 3 bases, with 6 bases spanning the gap. The germline gives CDR1 SGDLS, CDR2 YYNGEE. The CDR3 runs 13 residues. In DNA form, the CDR3 reads TGTGCCAGCAGCGTAGGGCTGTACACTGAAGCTTTCTTT. It codes for CASSVGLYTEAFF.

This chain connects TRBV7-9 to TRBJ1-4, with D tentatively TRBD1 (6 bases). CDR1 is SEHNR, CDR2 FQNEAQ, per germline (reference sequence). The CDR3 runs 14 residues. Trimming removed 6 bases from V and 8 bases from J, with 16 bases in between. The CDR3 loop reads CASRSAYRDEKLFF. Written as DNA, the CDR3 is TGTGCCAGCAGATCGGCGTACAGGGACGAAAAACTGTTTTTT.

This clone was counted once. J is TRBJ2-4 and V is TRBV7-3; TRBD1 matches at 10 bases. The CDR3 totals 14 residues. J gave up 4 bases and V 5 bases, and 2 bases lay outside the gene matches. Germline loops: CDR1 SGHTA, CDR2 FQGTGA. CDR3 DNA: TGTGCCAGCAGCCTGGGACAGGGGAAAAACATTCAGTACTTC. Protein: CASSLGQGKNIQYF.

This chain uses TRBV5-1 with TRBJ2-2; D unclear. Trimming shortened V by 0 bases and J by 1 base, and 7 bases separated the two germline ends. This CDR3 has 15 amino acids. CDR1 and CDR2 from the germline V gene are SGHRS and YFSETQ. The CDR3 DNA reads as TGCGCCAGCAGCTTGGTGACAAGGAACACCGGGGAGCTGTTTTTT. Translating gives CASSLVTRNTGELFF.

The rearrangement links TRBV15 to TRBJ2-1, with 7 positions matching TRBD1. J gave up 4 bases and V 0 bases, and 3 bases lay outside the gene matches. Germline assignment: CDR1 LNHNV and CDR2 YYDKDF (reference sequence). This CDR3 contains 15 residues. The CDR3 DNA is TGTGCCACCAGCAGAGAAGGGACAGTTTACAATGAGCAGTTCTTC. This gives the protein CATSREGTVYNEQFF.

This sequence joins TRBV19 and TRBJ2-7; 7 bases line up with TRBD1. Germline loops: CDR1 LNHDA, CDR2 SQIVND (reference sequence). This CDR3 comprises 13 residues. Trimming cost V 3 bases and J 2 bases; bases outside gene matches: 1. The CDR3 nucleotides read TGTGCCAGTAGTATGACAGGGCCCTACGAGCAGTACTTC. Its translation is CASSMTGPYEQYF.

The chain uses TRBV15 and TRBJ1-4; no definite D call. The germline V gene encodes CDR1 LNHNV and CDR2 YYDKDF (reference sequence). This CDR3 has 14 amino acids. V was cut by 8 bases and J by 3 bases, with 13 bases left in between. CDR3 region: CATRPGQANEKLFF. The CDR3 DNA reads TGTGCCACCCGGCCAGGCCAGGCTAATGAAAAACTGTTTTTT.

The chain couples TRBV29-1 to TRBJ1-1; TRBD1 matches 9 bases. The CDR3 contains 12 residues. With 7 bases clipped from V and 7 bases from J, the junction kept 7 bases outside the gene matches. Per germline, CDR1 SQVTM and CDR2 ANQGSEA. The CDR3 spells CSAPGQGVEAFF. CDR3 DNA sequence: TGCAGCGCTCCGGGACAGGGTGTTGAAGCTTTCTTT.

CDR3 in DNA: TGTGCCAGTAGTGGGCGGACAGGGAGCTCCTACAATGAGCAGTTCTTC. It yields the protein CASSGRTGSSYNEQFF. J is TRBJ2-1 and V is TRBV19; 8 positions agree with TRBD1. The germline V gene encodes CDR1 LNHDA and CDR2 SQIVND (reference sequence). V gave up 5 bases and J gave up 0 bases; unmatched junction bases: 6. This CDR3 is 16 amino acids long.

The count of this clone is one. The J gene is TRBJ2-2, the V gene TRBV5-6, with 7 bases fitting TRBD2. V lost 5 bases and J lost 2; bases outside the gene matches: 6. This CDR3 is built from 15 residues. Germline assignment: CDR1 SGHDT and CDR2 YYEEEE. The DNA of the CDR3 is TGTGCCAGCAGAAACCTAGCGGCCAACACCGGGGAGCTGTTTTTT. It is translated as CASRNLAANTGELFF.

This clone was seen a handful of times. The genes are TRBV5-1 and TRBJ2-7; 9 bases match TRBD1. This CDR3 comprises 15 residues. V shed 4 bases and J 6 bases; nucleotides not matched to a gene: 11. CDR1 and CDR2 from the germline V gene are SGHRS and YFSETQ. The CDR3 here is CASSLRQGGDPEQYF. The CDR3 DNA reads as TGCGCCAGCAGCCTCAGACAGGGGGGCGATCCCGAGCAGTACTTC.

This clone has a handful of counts. The chain's CDR3 is CASSLQGAEGNTIYF. CDR3 bases: TGTGCCAGCAGCTTGCAGGGGGCGGAAGGAAACACCATATATTTT. The gene calls are TRBV6-1 and TRBJ1-3; 8 nucleotides line up with TRBD1. Germline V gene data show CDR1 as MNHNS and CDR2 as SASEGT. The CDR3 has 15 amino acids. V trimming: 6 bases; J trimming: 4 bases; junction bases outside the gene matches: 8.

This chain links TRBV5-1 with TRBJ1-2; possibly TRBD1 for D (5 bases). Germline V CDR1 and CDR2: SGHRS, YFSETQ. With 3 bases removed from V and 4 bases from J, the gap between germline ends came to 13 bases. The CDR3 totals 14 residues. The CDR3 bases are TGCGCCAGCAGCTGGGGTGGGGCCTCCTATGGCTACACCTTC. Translating it yields CASSWGGASYGYTF.

V usage is TRBV6-5 and J usage is TRBJ1-1; tentatively, D is TRBD1 (5 bases). The V gene lost 6 bases and the J gene lost 6 bases, with 14 bases spanning the gap. The CDR3 totals 13 residues. Germline V gene data show CDR1 as MNHEY and CDR2 as SVGAGI. CDR3 amino acids: CASRVITGAEAFF. Written as DNA, the CDR3 is TGTGCCAGCAGAGTAATAACGGGGGCTGAAGCTTTCTTT.

As DNA, the CDR3 is TGTGCCAGCAGCTTAGGGGCCAATACCCTCTATGGCTACACCTTC. Translation: CASSLGANTLYGYTF. The rearrangement joins TRBV7-8 to TRBJ1-2, with no clear D. The germline CDR1 and CDR2 sequences are SGHVS and FQNEAQ. This CDR3 is 15 amino acids long. Trimming stripped 1 base from V and 4 bases from J, with 13 bases between.

Details on this clone: One end of the junction is discordant with germline, which a read error may explain. The V gene is TRBV7-9, the J gene TRBJ1-2, with 8 bases identical to TRBD1. The CDR3 has 12 residues. In germline, CDR1 is SEHNR, CDR2 FQNEAQ (reference sequence). CDR3 bases: TGTTCCAGCAGCGAGACAGGGGATGGCTACACCTTC. Its protein is CSSSETGDGYTF.

The V and J genes are TRBV19 and TRBJ2-5, with 14 bases identical to TRBD2. Germline V gene lookup returns CDR1 LNHDA and CDR2 SQIVND (reference sequence). Trimming removed 4 bases from V and 3 bases from J; junction bases left unmatched: 4. The CDR3 spans 16 residues. CDR3 DNA sequence: TGTGCCAGTAGTAGCCCGGGACTAGCGGGGGAAGAGACCCAGTACTTC. Its translation is CASSSPGLAGEETQYF.

The chain couples TRBV27 to TRBJ1-5; no clear D gene. Trimming cost V 2 bases and J 6 bases, with 11 bases left between them. CDR1 MNHEY and CDR2 SMNVEV come from the germline V gene (reference sequence). This CDR3 is built from 14 residues. CDR3: CASSLGAGSQPQHF. For the CDR3, the DNA is TGTGCCAGCAGTTTAGGAGCGGGCAGTCAGCCCCAGCATTTT.